Shown below are 2 T cell receptor beta chains from a single sample sequenced in a study of OX40 agonist ivuxolimab in advanced cancers. Measured with immunoSEQ multiplex PCR; TCRdb has only the in-frame clones, and not every one. The profile shows around 94,000 clones, 70% to 85% of them singletons. Here the sequenced sample was CD4+ or CD8+ T cells sorted from blood, taken in a trial of the OX40 agonist ivuxolimab. These receptors originate from an adult with an advanced solid tumor such as melanoma, head and neck, liver or kidney cancer.

The chain carries TRBV19 and TRBJ2-3; D perhaps matches TRBD2 (5 bases). The CDR3 is made up of 14 amino acids. From germline, CDR1 is LNHDA and CDR2 SQIVND (reference sequence). Trimming cost V 0 bases and J 2 bases, with 6 bases left between them. CDR3 sequence reads: CASSIDGDTDTQYF. The CDR3 DNA reads as TGTGCCAGTAGTATAGACGGGGACACAGATACGCAGTATTTT. Full variable domain (rest looked up from reference TRBV19 and TRBJ2-3): DGGITQSPKYLFRKEGQNVTLSCEQNLNHDAMYWYRQDPGQGLRLIYYSQIVNDFQKGDIAEGYSVSREKKESFPLTVTSAQKNPTAFYLCASSIDGDTDTQYFGPGTRLTVL.

This clone occurred once. J is TRBJ1-1 and V is TRBV19; the match to TRBD1 covers 7 bases. The CDR3 covers 14 residues. The germline V gene has CDR1 LNHDA and CDR2 SQIVND (reference sequence). V lost 4 bases and J lost 1; bases outside the gene matches: 3. The DNA for the CDR3 is TGTGCCAGTAGTAGGGACAGAGAGAACACTGAAGCTTTCTTT. Protein product: CASSRDRENTEAFF.